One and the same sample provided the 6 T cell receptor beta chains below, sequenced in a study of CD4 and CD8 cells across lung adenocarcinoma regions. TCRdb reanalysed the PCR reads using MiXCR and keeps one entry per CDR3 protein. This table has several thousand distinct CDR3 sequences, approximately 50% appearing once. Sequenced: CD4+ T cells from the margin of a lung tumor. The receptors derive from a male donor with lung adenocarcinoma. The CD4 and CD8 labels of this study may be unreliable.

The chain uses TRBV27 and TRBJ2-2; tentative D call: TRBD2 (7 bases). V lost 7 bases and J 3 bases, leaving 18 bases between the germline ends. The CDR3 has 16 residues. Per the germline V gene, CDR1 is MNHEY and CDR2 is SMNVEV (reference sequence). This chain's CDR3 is CASTSRRGGDTGELFF. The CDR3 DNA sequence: TGTGCCAGCACCTCACGTAGGGGGGGTGACACCGGGGAGCTGTTTTTT.

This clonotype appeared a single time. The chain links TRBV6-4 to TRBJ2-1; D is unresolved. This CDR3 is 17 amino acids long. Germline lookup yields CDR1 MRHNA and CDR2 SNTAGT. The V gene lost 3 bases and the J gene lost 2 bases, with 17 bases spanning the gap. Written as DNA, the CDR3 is TGTGCCAGCAGTGAACGGTGGGGTAAAGCTACCTACAATGAGCAGTTCTTC. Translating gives CASSERWGKATYNEQFF.

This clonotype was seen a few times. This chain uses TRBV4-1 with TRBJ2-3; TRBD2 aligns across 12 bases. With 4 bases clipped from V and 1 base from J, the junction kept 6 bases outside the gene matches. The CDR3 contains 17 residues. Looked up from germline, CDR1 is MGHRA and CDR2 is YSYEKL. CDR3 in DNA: TGCGCCAGCAGCCGACTAGCGGGAGATGGCGGCACAGATACGCAGTATTTT. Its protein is CASSRLAGDGGTDTQYF.

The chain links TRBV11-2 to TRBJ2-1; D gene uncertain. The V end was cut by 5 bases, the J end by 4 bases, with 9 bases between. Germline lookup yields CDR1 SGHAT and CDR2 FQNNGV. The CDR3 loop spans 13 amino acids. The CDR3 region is CASSPDPYNEQFF. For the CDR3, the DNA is TGTGCCAGCAGCCCCGACCCGTACAATGAGCAGTTCTTC. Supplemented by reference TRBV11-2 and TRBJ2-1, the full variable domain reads EAGVAQSPRYKIIEKRQSVAFWCNPISGHATLYWYQQILGQGPKLLIQFQNNGVVDDSQLPKDRFSAERLKGVDSTLKIQPAKLEDSAVYLCASSPDPYNEQFFGPGTRLTVL.

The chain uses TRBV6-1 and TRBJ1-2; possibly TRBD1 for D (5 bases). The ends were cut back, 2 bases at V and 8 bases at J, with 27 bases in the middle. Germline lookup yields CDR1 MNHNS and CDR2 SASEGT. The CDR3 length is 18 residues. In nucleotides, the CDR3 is TGTGCCAGCAGTGAAATGGGGGGGAGGGGAAGGAGTACGGGCGGCTACACCTTC. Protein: CASSEMGGRGRSTGGYTF.

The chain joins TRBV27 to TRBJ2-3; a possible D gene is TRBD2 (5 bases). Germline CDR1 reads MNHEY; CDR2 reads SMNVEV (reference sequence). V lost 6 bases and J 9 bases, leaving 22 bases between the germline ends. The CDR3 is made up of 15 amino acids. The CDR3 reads CASRTGFQAKNTQYF. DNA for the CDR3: TGTGCCAGCAGGACGGGATTTCAAGCCAAAAACACGCAGTATTTT.